Each of the 10 T cell receptor beta chains below was sequenced from the same sample in a study of technical replicates of blood from a handful of donors. TCRdb keeps only in-frame clones here, not all; method: immunoSEQ multiplex PCR. This table holds more than 65,000 clones, approximately 96% found once. Sequenced sample: T cells isolated from PBMCs. Every receptor here comes from a human donor in good health.

The chain couples TRBV6-6 to TRBJ1-1; TRBD1 is a possible D gene (6 bases). The CDR3 is 14 residues long. Germline values: CDR1 MNHNY, CDR2 SVGAGI (reference sequence). V gave up 5 bases and J gave up 4 bases, with 14 bases separating them. The CDR3 DNA reads as TGTGCCAGCAGTCTTGGGCAGGGGCTCACTGAAGCTTTCTTT. It is translated as CASSLGQGLTEAFF.

The chain recombines TRBV6-6 with TRBJ2-7; 8 bases map to TRBD1. The CDR3 extends over 13 amino acids. From germline, CDR1 is MNHNY and CDR2 SVGAGI (reference sequence). The V and J ends lost 6 bases and 3 bases, in that order; junction bases with no gene match: 4. CDR3 amino acids: CASRDRENYEQYF. The CDR3 bases are TGTGCCAGCAGGGACAGGGAAAACTACGAGCAGTACTTC.

This rearrangement joins TRBV6-4 to TRBJ2-5; D may be TRBD2 (6 bases). Between the trimmed V and J ends, which lost 9 bases and 1 base, there was a span of 15 bases. The CDR3 spans 14 residues. CDR1 MRHNA and CDR2 SNTAGT come from the germline V gene. The DNA of the CDR3 is TGTGCCAGTCGGCGATCGGGGGTCCAAGAGACCCAGTACTTC. Protein sequence: CASRRSGVQETQYF.

V and J are TRBV14 and TRBJ2-7; perhaps TRBD2 as D (7 bases). CDR3 length: 15 residues. Trimming cost V 5 bases and J 2 bases, with 16 bases left between them. Per germline, CDR1 SGHDN and CDR2 FVKESK. The CDR3 nucleotides read TGTGCCAGCAGCGGGAGGGGGGGTACTACCTACGAGCAGTACTTC. It codes for CASSGRGGTTYEQYF.

The chain recombines TRBV5-4 with TRBJ1-2; maybe TRBD1 (5 bases). Trimming took off 3 bases at V and 2 bases at J, with 8 bases between the two ends. Germline V gene sequence: CDR1 SGHNT, CDR2 YYREEE (reference sequence). The CDR3 length is 13 residues. For the CDR3, the DNA is TGTGCCAGCAGCTGGGGACTGAACTATGGCTACACCTTC. This translates into CASSWGLNYGYTF.

The V call is TRBV29-1, the J call TRBJ2-7; TRBD1 is a possible D gene (7 bases). There are 13 residues in the CDR3. The V end lost 4 bases, the J end lost 5 bases, and 15 bases lay between the germline ends. Germline loops: CDR1 SQVTM, CDR2 ANQGSEA. The CDR3 spells CSVAAGGSHEQYF. The CDR3 region has the DNA TGCAGCGTTGCGGCAGGGGGGTCCCACGAGCAGTACTTC.

This sequence joins TRBV6-6 and TRBJ1-2, with 10 bases matching TRBD1. CDR3 size: 15 residues. CDR1 is MNHNY, CDR2 SVGAGI, per germline (reference sequence). J lost 2 bases, V lost 6 bases, and 6 bases had no gene match. CDR3 amino acids: CASSQTGGENYGYTF. CDR3 in DNA: TGTGCCAGCAGCCAGACAGGGGGCGAGAACTATGGCTACACCTTC.

The chain has TRBV7-2 and TRBJ2-6; TRBD2 might be the D (5 bases). Germline V gives CDR1 SGHTA, CDR2 FQGNSA. The V end lost 4 bases, the J end lost 2 bases, and 18 bases lay between the germline ends. The CDR3 contains 18 residues. The CDR3 DNA reads TGTGCCAGCAGCTCAAGACTAAAATGGTCGGCTGGGGCCAACGTCCTGACTTTC. This codes for CASSSRLKWSAGANVLTF. Full variable domain (outside the CDR3, taken from reference TRBV7-2 and TRBJ2-6): GAGVSQSPSNKVTEKGKDVELRCDPISGHTALYWYRQSLGQGLEFLIYFQGNSAPDKSGLPSDRFSAERTGGSVSTLTIQRTQQEDSAVYLCASSSRLKWSAGANVLTFGAGSRLTVL.

The rearrangement joins TRBV4-3 to TRBJ1-3; no reliable D call. The CDR3 consists of 15 residues. Trimming pared 0 bases from V and 0 bases from J, leaving 6 bases between. Germline V CDR1 and CDR2: LGHNA, YSLEER. The CDR3 reads CASSQDRSSGNTIYF. The CDR3 nucleotides are TGCGCCAGCAGCCAAGATCGCAGCTCTGGAAACACCATATATTTT.

The CDR3 loop is CASSRTGDEQFF. CDR3 DNA: TGTGCCAGCAGCCGGACTGGGGATGAGCAGTTCTTC. The chain links TRBV7-9 to TRBJ2-1; D is perhaps TRBD2 (5 bases). The CDR3 is 12 amino acids. Trimming removed 5 bases from V and 8 bases from J, with 10 bases in between. Germline loops: CDR1 SEHNR, CDR2 FQNEAQ (reference sequence).